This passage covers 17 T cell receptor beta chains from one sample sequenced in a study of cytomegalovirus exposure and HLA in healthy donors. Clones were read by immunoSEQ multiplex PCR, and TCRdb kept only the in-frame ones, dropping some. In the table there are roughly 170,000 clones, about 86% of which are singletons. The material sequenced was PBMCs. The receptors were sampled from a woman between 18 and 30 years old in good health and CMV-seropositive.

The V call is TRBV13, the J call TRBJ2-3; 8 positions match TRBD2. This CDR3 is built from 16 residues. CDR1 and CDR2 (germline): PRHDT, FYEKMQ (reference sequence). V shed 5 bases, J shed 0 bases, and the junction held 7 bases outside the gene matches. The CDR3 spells CASSHRTSSSTDTQYF. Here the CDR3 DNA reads TGTGCCAGCAGCCACAGGACTAGCTCTAGCACAGATACGCAGTATTTT. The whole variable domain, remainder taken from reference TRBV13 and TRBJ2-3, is AAGVIQSPRHLIKEKRETATLKCYPIPRHDTVYWYQQGPGQDPQFLISFYEKMQSDKGSIPDRFSAQQFSDYHSELNMSSLELGDSALYFCASSHRTSSSTDTQYFGPGTRLTVL.

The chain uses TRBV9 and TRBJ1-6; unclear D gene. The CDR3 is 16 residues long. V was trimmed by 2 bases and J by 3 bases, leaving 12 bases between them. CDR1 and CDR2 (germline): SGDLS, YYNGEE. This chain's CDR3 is CASSVEADFYNSPLHF. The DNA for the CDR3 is TGTGCCAGCAGCGTGGAGGCAGACTTCTATAATTCACCCCTCCACTTT.

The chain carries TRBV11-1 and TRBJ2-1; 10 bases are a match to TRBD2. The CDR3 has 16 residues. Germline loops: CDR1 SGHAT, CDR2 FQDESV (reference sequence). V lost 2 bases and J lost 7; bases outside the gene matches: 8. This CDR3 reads CASSLSFSGGENEQFF. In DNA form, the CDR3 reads TGTGCCAGCAGCTTATCTTTCAGCGGGGGGGAAAATGAGCAGTTCTTC.

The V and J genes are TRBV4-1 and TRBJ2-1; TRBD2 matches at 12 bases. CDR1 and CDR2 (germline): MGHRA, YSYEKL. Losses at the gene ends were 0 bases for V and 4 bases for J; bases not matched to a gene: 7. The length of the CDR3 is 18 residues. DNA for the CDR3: TGCGCCAGCAGCCAAGAATGGTCCGGACTAGCGGGGTACAATGAGCAGTTCTTC. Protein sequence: CASSQEWSGLAGYNEQFF.

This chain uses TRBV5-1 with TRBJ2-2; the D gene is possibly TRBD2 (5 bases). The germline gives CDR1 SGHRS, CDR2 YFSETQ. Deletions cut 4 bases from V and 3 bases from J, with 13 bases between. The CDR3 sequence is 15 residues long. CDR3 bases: TGCGCCAGCAGCCCCAAGGACTCATACACCGGGGAGCTGTTTTTT. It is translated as CASSPKDSYTGELFF.

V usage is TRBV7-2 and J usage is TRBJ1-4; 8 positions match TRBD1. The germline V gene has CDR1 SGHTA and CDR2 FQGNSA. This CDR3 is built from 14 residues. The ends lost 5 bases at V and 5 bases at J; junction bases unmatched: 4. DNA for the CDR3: TGTGCCAGCAGCACCGGGACAGGCAATGAAAAACTGTTTTTT. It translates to CASSTGTGNEKLFF.

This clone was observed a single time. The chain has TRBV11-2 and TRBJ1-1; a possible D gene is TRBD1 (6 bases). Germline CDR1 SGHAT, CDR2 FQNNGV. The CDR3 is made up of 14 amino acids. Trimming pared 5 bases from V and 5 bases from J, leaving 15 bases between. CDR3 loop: CASSPHQRGTEAFF. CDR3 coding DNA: TGTGCCAGCAGCCCCCACCAGAGGGGGACTGAAGCTTTCTTT.

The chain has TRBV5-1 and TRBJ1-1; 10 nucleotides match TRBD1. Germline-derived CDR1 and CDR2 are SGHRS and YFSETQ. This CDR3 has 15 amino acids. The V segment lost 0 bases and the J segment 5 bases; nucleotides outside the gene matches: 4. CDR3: CASSLATGGGTEAFF. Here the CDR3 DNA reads TGCGCCAGCAGCTTGGCGACAGGGGGCGGTACTGAAGCTTTCTTT.

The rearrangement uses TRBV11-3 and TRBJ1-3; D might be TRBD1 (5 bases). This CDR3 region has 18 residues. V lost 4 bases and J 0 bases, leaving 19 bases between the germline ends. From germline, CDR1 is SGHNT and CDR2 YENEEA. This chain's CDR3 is CASSSTKQVRISGNTIYF. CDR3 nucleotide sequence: TGTGCCAGCAGCTCTACAAAACAGGTCCGGATCTCTGGAAACACCATATATTTT.

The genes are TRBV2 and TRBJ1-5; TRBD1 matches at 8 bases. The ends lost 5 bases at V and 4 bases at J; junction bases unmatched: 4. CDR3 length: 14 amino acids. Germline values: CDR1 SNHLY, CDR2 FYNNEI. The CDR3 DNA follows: TGTGCCAGCAGTAAGACAGGGGTAAATCAGCCCCAGCATTTT. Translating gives CASSKTGVNQPQHF. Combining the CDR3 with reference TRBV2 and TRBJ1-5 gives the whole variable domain EPEVTQTPSHQVTQMGQEVILRCVPISNHLYFYWYRQILGQKVEFLVSFYNNEISEKSEIFDDQFSVERPDGSNFTLKIRSTKLEDSAMYFCASSKTGVNQPQHFGDGTRLSIL.

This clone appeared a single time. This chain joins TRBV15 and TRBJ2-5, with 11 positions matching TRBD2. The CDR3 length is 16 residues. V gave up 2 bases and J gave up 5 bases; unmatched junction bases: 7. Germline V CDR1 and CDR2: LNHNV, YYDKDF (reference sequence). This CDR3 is CATSRSSGGAYETQYF. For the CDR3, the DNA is TGTGCCACCAGCAGAAGTAGCGGGGGGGCTTATGAGACCCAGTACTTC.

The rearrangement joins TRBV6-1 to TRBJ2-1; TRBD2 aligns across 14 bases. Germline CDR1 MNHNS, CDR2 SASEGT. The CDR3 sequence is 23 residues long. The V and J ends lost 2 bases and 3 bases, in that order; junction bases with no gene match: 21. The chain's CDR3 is CASSENPPEGLAGAQIHYNEQFF. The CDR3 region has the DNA TGTGCCAGCAGTGAAAACCCACCCGAGGGACTAGCGGGGGCCCAAATACACTACAATGAGCAGTTCTTC.

The DNA of the CDR3 is TGTGCCAGCAGCTTAGCGGGGGGAATCACAGATACGCAGTATTTT. It codes for CASSLAGGITDTQYF. This chain joins TRBV7-3 and TRBJ2-3; 8 bases map to TRBD2. V was clipped by 2 bases and J by 2 bases; unmatched bases: 3. Germline-derived CDR1 and CDR2 are SGHTA and FQGTGA. The CDR3 runs to 15 residues.

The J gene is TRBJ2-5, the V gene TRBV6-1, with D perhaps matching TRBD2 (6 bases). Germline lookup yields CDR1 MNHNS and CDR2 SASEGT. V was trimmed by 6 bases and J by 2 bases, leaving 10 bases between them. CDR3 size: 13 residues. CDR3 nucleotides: TGTGCCAGCAGGCGGACTATACAAGAGACCCAGTACTTC. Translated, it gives CASRRTIQETQYF.

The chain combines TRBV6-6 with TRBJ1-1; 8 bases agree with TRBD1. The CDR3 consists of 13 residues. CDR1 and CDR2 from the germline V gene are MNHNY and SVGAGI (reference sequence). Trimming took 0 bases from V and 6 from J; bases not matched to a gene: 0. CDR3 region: CASSYSQGAEAFF. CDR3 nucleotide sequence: TGTGCCAGCAGTTACTCACAGGGGGCTGAAGCTTTCTTT.

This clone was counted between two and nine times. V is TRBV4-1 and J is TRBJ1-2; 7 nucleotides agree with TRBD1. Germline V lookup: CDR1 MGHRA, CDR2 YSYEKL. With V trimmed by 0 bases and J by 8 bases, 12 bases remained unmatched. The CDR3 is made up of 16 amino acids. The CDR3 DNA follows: TGCGCCAGCAGCCAAGATCCATTAAGGGGGCGAAGAGGCTACACCTTC. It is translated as CASSQDPLRGRRGYTF.

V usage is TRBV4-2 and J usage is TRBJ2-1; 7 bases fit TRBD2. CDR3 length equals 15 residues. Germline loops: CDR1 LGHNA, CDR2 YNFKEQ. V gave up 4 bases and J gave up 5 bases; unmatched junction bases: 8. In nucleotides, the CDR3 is TGTGCCAGCAGCCCGAAGAGGGGAGGGGACAATGAGCAGTTCTTC. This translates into CASSPKRGGDNEQFF.